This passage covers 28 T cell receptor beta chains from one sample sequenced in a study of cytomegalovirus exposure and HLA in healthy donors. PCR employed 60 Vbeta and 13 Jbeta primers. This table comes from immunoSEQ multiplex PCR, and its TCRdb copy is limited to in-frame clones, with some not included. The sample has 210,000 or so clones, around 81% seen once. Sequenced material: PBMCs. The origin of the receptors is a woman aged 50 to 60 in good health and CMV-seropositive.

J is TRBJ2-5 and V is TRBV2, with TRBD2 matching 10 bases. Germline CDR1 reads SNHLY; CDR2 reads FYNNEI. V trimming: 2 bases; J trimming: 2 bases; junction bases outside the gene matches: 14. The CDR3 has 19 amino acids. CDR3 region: CASSETGTSVGRIQETQYF. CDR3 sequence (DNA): TGTGCCAGCAGTGAAACCGGGACTAGCGTTGGCAGAATACAAGAGACCCAGTACTTC. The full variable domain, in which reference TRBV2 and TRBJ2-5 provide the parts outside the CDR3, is EPEVTQTPSHQVTQMGQEVILRCVPISNHLYFYWYRQILGQKVEFLVSFYNNEISEKSEIFDDQFSVERPDGSNFTLKIRSTKLEDSAMYFCASSETGTSVGRIQETQYFGPGTRLLVL.

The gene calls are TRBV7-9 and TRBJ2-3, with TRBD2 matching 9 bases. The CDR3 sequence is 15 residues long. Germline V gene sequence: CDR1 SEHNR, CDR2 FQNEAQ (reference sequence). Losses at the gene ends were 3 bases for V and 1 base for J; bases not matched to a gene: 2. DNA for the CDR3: TGTGCCAGCAGCTTTGTAGCGGGGGGCACAGATACGCAGTATTTT. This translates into CASSFVAGGTDTQYF.

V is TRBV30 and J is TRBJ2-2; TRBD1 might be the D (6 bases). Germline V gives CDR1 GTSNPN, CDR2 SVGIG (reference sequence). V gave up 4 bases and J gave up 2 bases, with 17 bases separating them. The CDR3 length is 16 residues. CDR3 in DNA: TGTGCCTGGACCGCCCAGGGGTTCCGAAACACCGGGGAGCTGTTTTTT. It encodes CAWTAQGFRNTGELFF.

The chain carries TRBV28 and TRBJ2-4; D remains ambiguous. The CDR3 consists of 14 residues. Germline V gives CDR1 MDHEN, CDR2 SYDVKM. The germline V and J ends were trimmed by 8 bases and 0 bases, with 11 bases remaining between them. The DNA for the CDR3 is TGTGCCAGCGGCCGGCCTAGAGCCAAAAACATTCAGTACTTC. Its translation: CASGRPRAKNIQYF.

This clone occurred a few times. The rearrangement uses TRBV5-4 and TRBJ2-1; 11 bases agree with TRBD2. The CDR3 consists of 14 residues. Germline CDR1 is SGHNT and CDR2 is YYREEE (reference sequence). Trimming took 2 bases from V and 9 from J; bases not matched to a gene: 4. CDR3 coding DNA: TGTGCCAGCAGCTTACTAGCGGGGGTAACTGAGCAGTTCTTC. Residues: CASSLLAGVTEQFF.

The CDR3 reads CAWSVAGNGKKLFF. The CDR3 nucleotides are TGTGCCTGGAGTGTGGCGGGAAATGGCAAAAAACTGTTTTTT. The rearrangement uses TRBV30 and TRBJ1-4; unclear D gene. The CDR3 sequence is 14 residues long. Trimming shortened V by 0 bases and J by 9 bases, and 14 bases separated the two germline ends. Germline V gene lookup returns CDR1 GTSNPN and CDR2 SVGIG (reference sequence).

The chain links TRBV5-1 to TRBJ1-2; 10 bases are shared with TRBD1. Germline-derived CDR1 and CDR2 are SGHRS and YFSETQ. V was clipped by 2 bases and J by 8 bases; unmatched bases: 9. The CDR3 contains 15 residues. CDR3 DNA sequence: TGCGCCAGCAGCTTATCCGGGACAGGGGAGGGAGGCTACACCTTC. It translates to CASSLSGTGEGGYTF.

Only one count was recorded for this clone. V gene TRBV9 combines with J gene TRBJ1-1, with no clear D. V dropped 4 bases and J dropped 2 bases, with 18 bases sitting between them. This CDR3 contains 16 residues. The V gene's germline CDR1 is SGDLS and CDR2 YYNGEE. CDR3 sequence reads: CASSSRSSLQNTEAFF. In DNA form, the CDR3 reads TGTGCCAGCAGCTCTCGTAGCTCGCTTCAAAACACTGAAGCTTTCTTT.

CDR3 sequence reads: CAVSRTGPHEQYF. The DNA of the CDR3 is TGTGCCGTTTCCAGGACAGGTCCACACGAGCAGTACTTC. The V and J genes are TRBV6-1 and TRBJ2-7, with 7 bases identical to TRBD1. The junction had 12 bases not matched to a gene; V was cut back by 11 bases and J by 5 bases. CDR3 length: 13 amino acids. Germline-derived CDR1 and CDR2 are MNHNS and SASEGT.

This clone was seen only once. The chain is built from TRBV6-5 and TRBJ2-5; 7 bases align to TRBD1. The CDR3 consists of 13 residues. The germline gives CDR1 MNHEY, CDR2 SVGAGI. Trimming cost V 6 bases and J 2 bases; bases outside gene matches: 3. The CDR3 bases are TGTGCCAGCAGCCGGGGACAGCAAGAGACCCAGTACTTC. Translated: CASSRGQQETQYF.

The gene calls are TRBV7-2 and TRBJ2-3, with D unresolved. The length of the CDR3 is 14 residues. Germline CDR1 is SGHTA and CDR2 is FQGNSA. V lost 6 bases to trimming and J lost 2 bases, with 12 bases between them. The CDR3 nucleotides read TGTGCCAGCAGGAGAAGCACAGCCACAGATACGCAGTATTTT. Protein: CASRRSTATDTQYF.

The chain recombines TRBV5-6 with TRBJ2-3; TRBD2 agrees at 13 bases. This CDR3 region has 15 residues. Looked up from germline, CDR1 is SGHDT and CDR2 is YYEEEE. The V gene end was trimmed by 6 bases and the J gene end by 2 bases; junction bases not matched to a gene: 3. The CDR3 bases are TGTGCCAGCACCGGACTAGCGGGGGACACAGATACGCAGTATTTT. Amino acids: CASTGLAGDTDTQYF.

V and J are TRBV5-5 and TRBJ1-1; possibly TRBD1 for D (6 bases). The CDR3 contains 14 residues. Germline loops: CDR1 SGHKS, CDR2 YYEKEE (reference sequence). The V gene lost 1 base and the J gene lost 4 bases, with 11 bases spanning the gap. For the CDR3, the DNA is TGTGCCAGCAGCTTGCTGGGGGGGCCCACTGAAGCTTTCTTT. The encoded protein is CASSLLGGPTEAFF. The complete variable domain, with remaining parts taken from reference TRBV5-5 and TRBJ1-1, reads DAGVTQSPTHLIKTRGQQVTLRCSPISGHKSVSWYQQVLGQGPQFIFQYYEKEERGRGNFPDRFSARQFPNYSSELNVNALLLGDSALYLCASSLLGGPTEAFFGQGTRLTVV.

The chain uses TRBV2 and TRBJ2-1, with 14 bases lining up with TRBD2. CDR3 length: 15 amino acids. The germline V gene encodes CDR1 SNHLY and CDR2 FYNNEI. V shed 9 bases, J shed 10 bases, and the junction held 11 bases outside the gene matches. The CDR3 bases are TGTGCCAGGGGCGGAACCGGGACTAGCGGGGGAGAGCAGTTCTTC. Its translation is CARGGTGTSGGEQFF.

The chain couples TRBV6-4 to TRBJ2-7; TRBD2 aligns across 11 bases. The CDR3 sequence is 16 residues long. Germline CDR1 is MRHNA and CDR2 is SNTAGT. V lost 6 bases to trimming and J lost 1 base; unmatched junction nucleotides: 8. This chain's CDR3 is CASRLAGGPLSYEQYF. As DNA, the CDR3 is TGTGCCAGCAGGTTAGCGGGGGGGCCGTTATCCTACGAGCAGTACTTC.

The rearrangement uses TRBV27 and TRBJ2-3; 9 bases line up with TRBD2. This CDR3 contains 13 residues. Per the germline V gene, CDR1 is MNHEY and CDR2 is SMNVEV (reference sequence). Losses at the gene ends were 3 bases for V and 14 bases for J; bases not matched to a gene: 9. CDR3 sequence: CASSFRAGGMSYF. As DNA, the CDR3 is TGTGCCAGCAGTTTCAGAGCGGGGGGAATGTCGTATTTT.

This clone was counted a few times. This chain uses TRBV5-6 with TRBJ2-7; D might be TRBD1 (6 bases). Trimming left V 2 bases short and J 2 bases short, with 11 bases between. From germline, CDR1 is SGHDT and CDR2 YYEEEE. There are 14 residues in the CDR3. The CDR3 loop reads CASSFYRAAYEQYF. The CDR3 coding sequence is TGTGCCAGCAGCTTCTACAGGGCAGCCTACGAGCAGTACTTC.

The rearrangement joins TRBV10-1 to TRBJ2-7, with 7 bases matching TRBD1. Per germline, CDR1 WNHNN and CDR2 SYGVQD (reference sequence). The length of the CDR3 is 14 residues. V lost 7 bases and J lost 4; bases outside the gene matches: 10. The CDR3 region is CASKDRRRPYEQYF. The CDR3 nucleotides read TGCGCCAGCAAGGACAGGAGGCGGCCATACGAGCAGTACTTC.

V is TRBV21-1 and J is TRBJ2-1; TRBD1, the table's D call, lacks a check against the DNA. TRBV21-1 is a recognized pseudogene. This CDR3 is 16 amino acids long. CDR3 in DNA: TGTGCCAGCAGCAAACATATTTCAGGTTCCAGTCCCCTACGGTTCTTC. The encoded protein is CASSKHISGSSPLRFF.

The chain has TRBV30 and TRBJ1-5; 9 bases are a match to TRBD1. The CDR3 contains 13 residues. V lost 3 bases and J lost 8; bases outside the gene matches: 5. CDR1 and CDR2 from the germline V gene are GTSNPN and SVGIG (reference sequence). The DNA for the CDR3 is TGTGCCTGGAGAGGGACAGGGCTGGAGCCCCAGCATTTT. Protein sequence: CAWRGTGLEPQHF.

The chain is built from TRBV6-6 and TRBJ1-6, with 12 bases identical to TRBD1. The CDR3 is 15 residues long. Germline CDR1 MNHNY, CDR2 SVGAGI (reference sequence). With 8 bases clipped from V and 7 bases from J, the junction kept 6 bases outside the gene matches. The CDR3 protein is CASRDRGRGNSPLHF. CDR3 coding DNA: TGTGCCAGCCGGGACAGGGGGCGGGGGAATTCACCCCTCCACTTT.

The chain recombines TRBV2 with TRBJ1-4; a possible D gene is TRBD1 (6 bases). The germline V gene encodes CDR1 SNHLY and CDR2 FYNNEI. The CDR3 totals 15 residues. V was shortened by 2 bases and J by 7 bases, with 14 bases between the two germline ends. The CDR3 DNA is TGTGCCAGCAGTGAAAGCCCAGGGGAGGGTGAAAAACTGTTTTTT. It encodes CASSESPGEGEKLFF.

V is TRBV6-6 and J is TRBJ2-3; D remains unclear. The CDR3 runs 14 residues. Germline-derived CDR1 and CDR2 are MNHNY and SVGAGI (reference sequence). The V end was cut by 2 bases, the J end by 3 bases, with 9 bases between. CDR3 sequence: CASSYGQNTDTQYF. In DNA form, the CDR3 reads TGTGCCAGCAGTTACGGGCAAAATACAGATACGCAGTATTTT.

This CDR3 is CASSQDGFGGNTEAFF. In nucleotides, the CDR3 is TGCGCCAGCAGCCAAGATGGGTTCGGGGGGAACACTGAAGCTTTCTTT. The rearrangement links TRBV4-3 to TRBJ1-1, with D perhaps TRBD1 (5 bases). This CDR3 contains 16 residues. Germline values: CDR1 LGHNA, CDR2 YSLEER. Trimming removed 0 bases from V and 1 base from J, with 12 bases in between.

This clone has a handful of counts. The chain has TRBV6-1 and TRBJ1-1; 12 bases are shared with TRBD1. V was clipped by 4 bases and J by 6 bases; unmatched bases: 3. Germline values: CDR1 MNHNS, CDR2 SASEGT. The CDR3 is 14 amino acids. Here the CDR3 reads CASSAGTGGSEAFF. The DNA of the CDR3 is TGTGCCAGCAGTGCCGGGACAGGGGGCTCTGAAGCTTTCTTT.

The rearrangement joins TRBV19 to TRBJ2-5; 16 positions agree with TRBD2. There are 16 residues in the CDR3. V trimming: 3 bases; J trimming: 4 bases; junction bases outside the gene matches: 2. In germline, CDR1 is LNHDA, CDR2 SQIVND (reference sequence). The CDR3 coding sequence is TGTGCCAGTAGTATGGGACTAGCGGGGGGGTTAGAGACCCAGTACTTC. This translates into CASSMGLAGGLETQYF.

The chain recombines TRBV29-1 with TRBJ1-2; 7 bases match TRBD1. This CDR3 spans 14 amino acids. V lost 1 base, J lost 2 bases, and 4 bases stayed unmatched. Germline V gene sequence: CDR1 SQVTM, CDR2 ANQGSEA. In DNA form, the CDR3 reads TGCAGCGTTGAAGGTCTGGGACAGAACTATGGCTACACCTTC. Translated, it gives CSVEGLGQNYGYTF.

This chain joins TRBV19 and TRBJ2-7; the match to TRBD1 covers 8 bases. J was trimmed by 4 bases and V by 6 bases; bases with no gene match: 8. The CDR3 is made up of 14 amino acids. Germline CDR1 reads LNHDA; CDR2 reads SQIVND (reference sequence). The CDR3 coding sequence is TGTGCCAGTAGATTCTCCGGGACAGGTTACGAGCAGTACTTC. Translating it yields CASRFSGTGYEQYF.